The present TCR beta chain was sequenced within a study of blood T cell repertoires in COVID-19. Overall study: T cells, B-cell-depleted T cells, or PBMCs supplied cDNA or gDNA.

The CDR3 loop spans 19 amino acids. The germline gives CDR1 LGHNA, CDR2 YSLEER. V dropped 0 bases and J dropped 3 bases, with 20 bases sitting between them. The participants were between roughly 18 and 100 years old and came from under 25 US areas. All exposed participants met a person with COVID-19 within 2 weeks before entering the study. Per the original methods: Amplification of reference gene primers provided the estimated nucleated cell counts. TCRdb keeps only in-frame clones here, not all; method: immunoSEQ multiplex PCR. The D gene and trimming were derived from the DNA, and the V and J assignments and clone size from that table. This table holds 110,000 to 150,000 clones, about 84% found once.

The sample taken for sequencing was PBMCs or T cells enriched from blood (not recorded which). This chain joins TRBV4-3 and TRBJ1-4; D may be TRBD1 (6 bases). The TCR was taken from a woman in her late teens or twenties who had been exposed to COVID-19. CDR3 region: CASSQDRIDSYRANEKLFF. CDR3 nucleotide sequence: TGCGCCAGCAGCCAAGATAGGATCGATTCCTACAGGGCTAATGAAAAACTGTTTTTT.